The rows below give T cell receptor beta chains drawn from one sample of a study of graft-versus-host responses after intestinal transplantation. Profiling relied on immunoSEQ multiplex PCR, and the TCRdb table lists in-frame clones only, not all of them. Of 43,000 or so clones in the sample, about 95% were seen once. Sequenced material: PBMCs, taken about 350 days after intestinal transplant. The receptor set was obtained from a human patient who received an intestinal transplant, so some T cells may come from the graft donor. Both conserved end residues are part of each CDR3. The D gene is left open where the match is weak. Clone size is stated in some rows and not others, as once, few, many or a class when expanded.

size: NA
V: TRBV6-5
J: TRBJ2-3
D: NA
DNA: TGTGCCAGCATGGGAGATACGCAGTATTTT
CDR3: CASMGDTQYF

size: NA
V: TRBV5-1
J: TRBJ2-7
D: TRBD1
DNA: TGCGCCAGCCCAAACCACGACAGGGCGGTAGACGAGCAGTACTTC
CDR3: CASPNHDRAVDEQYF

size: NA
V: TRBV9
J: TRBJ1-2
D: TRBD1
DNA: TGTGCCAGCAGCGTAGCGGAGTTGGCCGTGGACAGGGATTATGGCTACACCTTC
CDR3: CASSVAELAVDRDYGYTF

size: NA
V: TRBV19
J: TRBJ2-3
D: NA
DNA: TGTGCCAGTAGTCAGTTCGGGGGCCTCACAGATACGCAGTATTTT
CDR3: CASSQFGGLTDTQYF

size: NA
V: TRBV11-2
J: TRBJ1-5
D: NA
DNA: TGTGCCAGCAGCTTAGATCCACGAAGCAGCAATCAGCCCCAGCATTTT
CDR3: CASSLDPRSSNQPQHF

size: NA
V: TRBV4-1
J: TRBJ1-1
D: NA
DNA: TGCGCCAGCAGTCGGACGGAGAACACTGAAGCTTTCTTT
CDR3: CASSRTENTEAFF

size: NA
V: TRBV6-5
J: TRBJ1-2
D: NA
DNA: TGTGCCAGCAGTTATGGCCAGTCTTATGGCTACACCTTC
CDR3: CASSYGQSYGYTF

size: once
V: TRBV4-1
J: TRBJ2-5
D: NA
DNA: TGCGCCAGCAGCCAGTGGACTACGGACCCAGAGACCCAGTACTTC
CDR3: CASSQWTTDPETQYF

size: NA
V: TRBV14
J: TRBJ1-3
D: TRBD1
DNA: TGTGCCAGCAGCCCACGCAGGGGGCGGGCTGGAAACACCATATATTTT
CDR3: CASSPRRGRAGNTIYF

size: NA
V: TRBV7-9
J: TRBJ2-1
D: TRBD2
DNA: TGTGCCAGCAGCTTGGGACTAGCGGGAATGTACAATGAGCAGTTCTTC
CDR3: CASSLGLAGMYNEQFF

size: NA
V: TRBV10-2
J: TRBJ2-7
D: TRBD1
DNA: TGCGCCAGCAATCCACCGGGACAGGGGAACGGCGAGCAGTACTTC
CDR3: CASNPPGQGNGEQYF

size: NA
V: TRBV7-2
J: TRBJ2-7
D: TRBD1
DNA: TGTGCCAGCAGTCGGACAGGGCTTAGCGAGCAGTACTTC
CDR3: CASSRTGLSEQYF

size: once
V: TRBV6-5
J: TRBJ2-3
D: TRBD1
DNA: TGTGCCAGCAGTTTAGTCGGGACAGCAACAGATACGCAGTATTTT
CDR3: CASSLVGTATDTQYF

size: NA
V: TRBV13
J: TRBJ1-1
D: TRBD1
DNA: TGTGCCAGCAGCCCCGGGGACAGGCCCACTGAAGCTTTCTTT
CDR3: CASSPGDRPTEAFF

size: NA
V: TRBV1
J: TRBJ2-6
D: NA
DNA: TGCACCAGCAGCCAAGATACTGAGAGTGAGTCTGGGGCCAACGTCCTGACTTTC
CDR3: CTSSQDTESESGANVLTF

size: NA
V: TRBV6-5
J: TRBJ2-7
D: NA
DNA: TGTGCCAGCAGTTACTCCCGACAGATTTCCTACGAGCAGTACTTC
CDR3: CASSYSRQISYEQYF

size: NA
V: TRBV4-1
J: TRBJ2-5
D: NA
DNA: TGCGCCAGCAGCCAATATCCACTGAGACAACAAGAGACCCAGTACTTC
CDR3: CASSQYPLRQQETQYF

size: NA
V: TRBV4-1
J: TRBJ2-7
D: TRBD1
DNA: TGCGCCAGCAGCCAAGAACAGGGGTCGGGGTACGAGCAGTACTTC
CDR3: CASSQEQGSGYEQYF

size: once
V: TRBV2
J: TRBJ2-5
D: TRBD1
DNA: TGTGCCATTAAACACGGGACAGGGGAAGAGACCCAGTACTTC
CDR3: CAIKHGTGEETQYF

size: NA
V: TRBV11-3
J: TRBJ1-5
D: TRBD1
DNA: TGTGCCAGCACCACAGGGGACAATCAGCCCCAGCATTTT
CDR3: CASTTGDNQPQHF

size: NA
V: TRBV25-1
J: TRBJ1-3
D: TRBD1
DNA: TGTGCCAGCAGTGGAGGGACAGGGTTCGGTGGAAACACCATATATTTT
CDR3: CASSGGTGFGGNTIYF

size: NA
V: TRBV28
J: TRBJ1-2
D: NA
DNA: TGTGCCAGCAGTTTATTACAGGGTGATGGCTACACCTTC
CDR3: CASSLLQGDGYTF

size: once
V: TRBV25-1
J: TRBJ2-5
D: NA
DNA: TGTGCCAGCAGTGATATAGGCAACGGAGAGACCCAGTACTTC
CDR3: CASSDIGNGETQYF

size: NA
V: TRBV6-5
J: TRBJ1-5
D: TRBD1
DNA: TGTGCCAGCAGCCAGGGACAGGGTGGCCAGCCCCAGCATTTT
CDR3: CASSQGQGGQPQHF

size: NA
V: TRBV6-6
J: TRBJ1-3
D: NA
DNA: TGTGCCAGCAGTTACTCGACCGCCGGAAACACCATATATTTT
CDR3: CASSYSTAGNTIYF

size: once
V: TRBV29-1
J: TRBJ2-3
D: NA
DNA: TGCAGCGTTTGCAGGGACGGCACAGATACGCAGTATTTT
CDR3: CSVCRDGTDTQYF

size: NA
V: TRBV5-1
J: TRBJ2-6
D: NA
DNA: TGCGCCAGCAGCTTGGAGGTGGTTTCCGGGGCCAACGTCCTGACTTTC
CDR3: CASSLEVVSGANVLTF

size: NA
V: TRBV18
J: TRBJ2-3
D: TRBD1
DNA: TGTGCCAGCTCAGCCAACCGGGACAGAGGCGATACGCAGTATTTT
CDR3: CASSANRDRGDTQYF

size: NA
V: TRBV4-1
J: TRBJ1-5
D: NA
DNA: TGCGCCAGCAGTGGGACTCCGATCGATAGCAATCAGCCCCAGCATTTT
CDR3: CASSGTPIDSNQPQHF

size: NA
V: TRBV9
J: TRBJ2-7
D: TRBD2
DNA: TGTGCCAGCAGCGAGTTAGCGGGGGTTTACTACGAGCAGTACTTC
CDR3: CASSELAGVYYEQYF

size: NA
V: TRBV13
J: TRBJ2-3
D: NA
DNA: TGTGCCAGCAGCTTGATAGAGGGGCGACTGAGCACAGATACGCAGTATTTT
CDR3: CASSLIEGRLSTDTQYF

size: NA
V: TRBV5-4
J: TRBJ2-5
D: NA
DNA: TGTGCCAGCAGCTTGCCAGGGGAGACCCAGTACTTC
CDR3: CASSLPGETQYF

size: NA
V: TRBV7-6
J: TRBJ2-3
D: TRBD2
DNA: TGTGCCAGCAGCTTGGTAGCGGGAGGGCCAGCAGATACGCAGTATTTT
CDR3: CASSLVAGGPADTQYF